This T cell receptor beta chain appears in the sequencing data of a study of CD8+ T cells in alopecia areata. RNA extraction and reverse transcription yielded cDNA as sequencing template. Clones were read by immunoSEQ multiplex PCR, and TCRdb kept only the in-frame ones, dropping some. This table has some 240,000 clones, around 57% appearing once. This CDR3 comprises 11 residues. The germline V gene encodes CDR1 GTSNPN and CDR2 SVGIG (reference sequence). V was pared by 0 bases and J by 15 bases, with 12 bases between. Treatment reported: oral pan-JAK inhibitor, 5-10 mg twice daily. The chain is built from TRBV30 and TRBJ2-1, with D possibly matching TRBD1 (5 bases). The TCR was taken from a human donor with alopecia areata. The sequences come from CD4+ T cells sorted from blood, collected at week 4, from a patient treated with tofacitinib. CDR3 loop: CAWSVGALRFF. CDR3 bases: TGTGCCTGGAGTGTAGGGGCCCTTAGGTTCTTC. Filled out from reference TRBV30 and TRBJ2-1, the complete variable domain reads SQTIHQWPATLVQPVGSPLSLECTVEGTSNPNLYWYRQAAGRGLQLLFYSVGIGQISSEVPQNLSASRPQDRQFILSSKKLLLSDSGFYLCAWSVGALRFFGPGTRLTVL.